Listed here is a single T cell receptor beta chain. The source of the sample is a study of cytomegalovirus exposure and HLA in healthy donors. Study-wide background: Among the 398 genotyped donors, about 81% were placed in the Caucasian-associated ancestry cluster.

In the PCR, 60 Vbeta and 13 Jbeta primers were used. Only in-frame clones appear in the TCRdb table, and some are missing; sequencing was by immunoSEQ multiplex PCR. Here the sample table reports about 210,000 clones. The CDR3 covers 14 residues. V was pared by 3 bases and J by 7 bases, with 3 bases of the junction left unmatched. Germline lookup yields CDR1 SGHRS and CDR2 YFSETQ. The clonotype originates from a woman aged 25 to 39 in good health and CMV-seropositive. Sequenced sample: PBMCs. The chain is built from TRBV5-1 and TRBJ1-4; 10 positions agree with TRBD1. CDR3 DNA sequence: TGCGCCAGCAGCTCGACAGGGGGCCGTGAAAAACTGTTTTTT. This codes for CASSSTGGREKLFF.